This is a list of T cell receptor beta chains from one sample in a study of graft-versus-host responses after intestinal transplantation. Libraries were prepared by immunoSEQ multiplex PCR; TCRdb keeps only in-frame clonotypes and omits some of them. The top ten clones hold about 2% of a sample with about 14,000 clones, about 34% of them seen once. Sample: alloreactive CD8+ T cells from a mixed lymphocyte reaction culture, taken before intestinal transplant. The receptors derive from a human patient who received an intestinal transplant. Each CDR3 is given with its conserved first and last residue. A D gene is named only where the DNA matches it firmly. Only part of the rows carry a size: once, few, many, or a class if the clone is expanded.

>TRBV27|TRBJ2-1|-|15|TRBD2
CASSLSSGGAGEQFF
TGTGCCAGCAGTTTATCTAGCGGGGGGGCAGGGGAGCAGTTCTTC
>TRBV11-2|TRBJ2-1|-|16|TRBD2
CASSLLAGGPGNEQFF
TGTGCCAGCAGCCTCCTAGCGGGGGGGCCAGGAAATGAGCAGTTCTTC
>TRBV19|TRBJ2-1|few|15|-
CASSMSGQLYNEQFF
TGTGCCAGTAGTATGTCTGGACAGCTATACAATGAGCAGTTCTTC
>TRBV6-5|TRBJ2-1|-|13|TRBD1
CASSYFRGNEQFF
TGTGCCAGCAGTTACTTCAGGGGGAATGAGCAGTTCTTC
>TRBV7-2|TRBJ2-1|-|13|-
CASSLAGTQEEFF
TGTGCCAGCAGCTTAGCCGGGACTCAAGAGGAGTTCTTC
>TRBV4-3|TRBJ1-1|-|17|-
CASSQDIVTGSNTEAFF
TGCGCCAGCAGCCAAGATATCGTAACAGGGTCGAACACTGAAGCTTTCTTT
>TRBV10-2|TRBJ2-1|few|13|TRBD1
CASRGTGNNEQFF
TGCGCCAGCAGGGGGACAGGGAACAATGAGCAGTTCTTC
>TRBV27|TRBJ2-5|-|15|-
CASSSGPLPMWEQYF
TGTGCCAGCAGTTCCGGGCCGCTTCCGATGTGGGAGCAGTACTTC
>TRBV7-8|TRBJ1-2|-|14|-
CASSLFVGHYGYTF
TGTGCCAGCAGCTTATTTGTCGGTCACTATGGCTACACCTTC
>TRBV29-1|TRBJ1-2|few|11|TRBD1
CSVGTGNGYTF
TGCAGCGTCGGGACAGGGAATGGCTACACCTTC
>TRBV10-3|TRBJ1-2|once|12|-
CAITTGNYGYTF
TGTGCCATAACGACGGGTAACTATGGCTACACCTTC
>TRBV7-9|TRBJ2-3|-|14|-
CASSSRDRMDTQYF
TGTGCCAGCAGCTCCCGAGACAGAATGGATACGCAGTATTTT
>TRBV7-9|TRBJ2-1|-|15|-
CASSSPGGPYNEQFF
TGTGCCAGCAGCTCCCCGGGGGGCCCCTACAATGAGCAGTTCTTC
>TRBV30|TRBJ2-1|-|14|TRBD2
CACAGVGSYNEQFF
TGTGCCTGTGCGGGGGTGGGCTCCTACAATGAGCAGTTCTTC
>TRBV5-6|TRBJ1-3|-|15|-
CASSLAGGSGNTIYF
TGTGCCAGCAGCTTGGCCGGGGGCTCTGGAAACACCATATATTTT
>TRBV7-9|TRBJ1-1|-|14|-
CASSFNLAGLDAFF
TGTGCCAGCAGCTTTAATCTCGCGGGCCTTGACGCTTTCTTT
>TRBV29-1|TRBJ2-7|few|14|-
CSVEKRGASYEQYF
TGCAGCGTTGAAAAACGGGGGGCATCCTACGAGCAGTACTTC
>TRBV7-2|TRBJ1-6|-|13|-
CASSIGDNSPLHF
TGTGCCAGCAGCATTGGAGACAATTCACCCCTCCACTTT
>TRBV2|TRBJ2-7|few|15|TRBD1
CASSLGTGASYEQYF
TGTGCCAGCAGCCTGGGGACAGGTGCTTCCTACGAGCAGTACTTC
>TRBV4-3|TRBJ2-5|-|17|TRBD2
CASSQDRVGTSAVEKYF
TGCGCCAGCAGCCAAGATCGAGTTGGGACTAGCGCCGTGGAAAAGTACTTC
>TRBV27|TRBJ2-1|few|13|-
CASSRRGMGEQFF
TGTGCCAGCAGTCGACGGGGGATGGGTGAGCAGTTCTTC
>TRBV30|TRBJ2-3|-|13|-
CAWSVAQIDTQYF
TGTGCCTGGAGTGTCGCCCAGATAGATACGCAGTATTTT
>TRBV4-1|TRBJ2-7|few|15|TRBD1
CASSQDTGGKVEQYF
TGCGCCAGCAGCCAAGATACAGGGGGCAAGGTCGAGCAGTACTTC
>TRBV5-4|TRBJ2-7|-|13|-
CASSSDIFYEQYF
TGTGCCAGCAGCTCCGACATTTTCTACGAGCAGTACTTC
>TRBV7-2|TRBJ2-1|-|14|-
CASSLAGGYNEQFF
TGTGCCAGCAGCTTAGCGGGGGGTTACAATGAGCAGTTCTTC
>TRBV27|TRBJ1-2|few|15|-
CASSLSQGGGYGYTF
TGTGCCAGCAGTTTATCGCAGGGAGGGGGCTATGGCTACACCTTC
>TRBV7-6|TRBJ2-1|-|15|TRBD2
CASSPTSGGPNEQFF
TGTGCCAGCAGCCCTACTAGCGGGGGGCCGAATGAGCAGTTCTTC
>TRBV21-1|TRBJ2-7|-|17|-
CASSTRSTGGYSYEQYF
TGTGCCAGCAGCACTAGATCGACAGGGGGCTATTCCTACGAGCAGTACTTC
>TRBV27|TRBJ2-7|-|14|-
CASSLPGTLSEQYF
TGTGCCAGCAGTTTGCCGGGTACCCTTTCCGAGCAGTACTTC
>TRBV29-1|TRBJ1-2|-|11|-
CSVVAGEGYTF
TGCAGCGTTGTGGCAGGGGAGGGCTACACCTTC
>TRBV29-1|TRBJ2-3|few|17|TRBD2
CSVELPGLAGSTDTQYF
TGCAGCGTTGAATTACCCGGACTAGCGGGTAGCACAGATACGCAGTATTTT
>TRBV15|TRBJ1-2|-|14|-
CATSKWSGAYGYTF
TGTGCCACCAGTAAGTGGTCAGGGGCCTATGGCTACACCTTC
>TRBV21-1|TRBJ1-4|-|14|-
CASSPPGRQEKLFF
TGTGCCAGTTCTCCCCCAGGGCGCCAGGAAAAACTGTTTTTT
>TRBV30|TRBJ1-2|-|18|TRBD1
CAWSLAGTGGGWAYGYTF
TGTGCCTGGAGCCTTGCCGGGACAGGGGGCGGTTGGGCGTATGGCTACACCTTC
>TRBV9|TRBJ2-6|-|16|-
CASSTDTFSGANVLTF
TGTGCCAGCAGCACGGACACTTTCTCTGGGGCCAACGTCCTGACTTTC
>TRBV4-1|TRBJ2-7|-|15|TRBD1
CASSHRQGSSYEQYF
TGCGCCAGCAGCCACCGACAGGGAAGCTCCTACGAGCAGTACTTC
>TRBV27|TRBJ2-3|-|16|TRBD2
CASSLSAGVPTDTQYF
TGTGCCAGCAGTTTATCCGCGGGGGTTCCCACAGATACGCAGTATTTT
>TRBV4-1|TRBJ1-1|few|15|-
CASSQVGLVNTEAFF
TGCGCCAGCAGCCAAGTGGGACTGGTGAACACTGAAGCTTTCTTT
>TRBV9|TRBJ1-1|few|18|TRBD1
CASSGYRDRRILGSEAFF
TGTGCCAGCAGCGGATACCGGGACAGACGAATTTTGGGTTCTGAAGCTTTCTTT
>TRBV5-6|TRBJ2-2|-|12|-
CASSQTAGELFF
TGTGCCAGCAGCCAGACAGCCGGGGAGCTGTTTTTT
>TRBV7-9|TRBJ1-1|few|12|-
CASGEGATEAFF
TGTGCCAGCGGGGAAGGGGCCACTGAAGCTTTCTTT
>TRBV11-2|TRBJ2-7|few|15|TRBD1
CASSYAGTGGYEQYF
TGTGCCAGCAGCTACGCCGGGACAGGGGGCTACGAGCAGTACTTC
>TRBV7-6|TRBJ1-3|-|14|-
CASSLTVEGDTIYF
TGTGCCAGCAGCCTGACAGTGGAAGGGGACACCATATATTTT
>TRBV6-5|TRBJ2-3|few|14|TRBD2
CASNRGGLGDTQYF
TGTGCCAGCAATCGGGGGGGGCTAGGTGATACGCAGTATTTT
>TRBV7-2|TRBJ2-7|few|15|-
CASSLFQGTPYEQYF
TGTGCCAGCAGCTTATTTCAGGGGACGCCCTACGAGCAGTACTTC
>TRBV4-3|TRBJ1-3|medium-sized|15|-
CASSQGRSSGNTIYF
TGCGCCAGCAGCCAAGGAAGGAGCTCTGGAAACACCATATATTTT
>TRBV27|TRBJ2-1|-|16|TRBD2
CASSPGLAGGNNEQFF
TGTGCCAGCAGTCCCGGACTAGCGGGGGGAAACAATGAGCAGTTCTTC
>TRBV4-3|TRBJ2-7|-|15|TRBD1
CASSQSRDSSYEQYF
TGCGCCAGCAGCCAATCCAGGGACAGCTCCTACGAGCAGTACTTC